Listed here are 2 T cell receptor beta chains from one sample, sequenced in a study of shared clonotypes between healthy human individuals. Libraries were prepared by immunoSEQ multiplex PCR; TCRdb keeps only in-frame clonotypes and omits some of them. The data show 850,000 to 1,200,000 clones, roughly 80% seen once. The sample taken for sequencing was memory CD4+ T cells sorted from blood. Subset given: CD45RA-negative fraction. These TCRs come from a man in his late teens or twenties in good health.

This clone has a handful of counts. The V and J genes are TRBV4-3 and TRBJ2-7, with D tentatively TRBD2 (6 bases). Germline V gene lookup returns CDR1 LGHNA and CDR2 YSLEER. The V end was cut by 4 bases, the J end by 5 bases, with 15 bases between. The CDR3 sequence is 14 residues long. Written as DNA, the CDR3 is TGCGCCAGCAGCCCCCAGGAGGGGACCAACGAGCAGTACTTC. Protein product: CASSPQEGTNEQYF.

The J gene is TRBJ2-1, the V gene TRBV25-1, with 9 bases lining up with TRBD1. Germline values: CDR1 MGHDK, CDR2 SYGVNS. This CDR3 is 16 amino acids long. Trimming at V came to 6 bases and at J to 3 bases, leaving 9 bases not matched to a gene. The CDR3 is CASSRGWDRVYNEQFF. The CDR3 nucleotides are TGTGCCAGCAGCCGGGGTTGGGACAGGGTCTACAATGAGCAGTTCTTC.